The next 11 T cell receptor beta chains were all read from a single sample in a study of cytomegalovirus exposure and HLA in healthy donors. The PCR was carried out with 60 Vbeta primers and 13 Jbeta primers. Assay used: immunoSEQ multiplex PCR; TCRdb lists only in-frame clones, some missing. This table holds over 100,000 clones, around three fifths found once. Sequencing was performed on PBMCs. These receptors all come from a woman aged 35 to 49 in good health and CMV-seropositive.

This clone has only one observation. The V gene is TRBV27, the J gene TRBJ1-4, with D possibly being TRBD1 (6 bases). V was clipped by 5 bases and J by 0 bases, with 10 bases between them. Germline CDR1 reads MNHEY; CDR2 reads SMNVEV (reference sequence). There are 15 residues in the CDR3. In nucleotides, the CDR3 is TGTGCCAGCAGTGGGCCAGGGGCAACTAATGAAAAACTGTTTTTT. Translated: CASSGPGATNEKLFF.

This clone was recorded a few times. The CDR3 nucleotides read TGTGCCAGCAGCCCTGGAGGGGTGAACACTGAAGCTTTCTTT. Protein: CASSPGGVNTEAFF. The J gene is TRBJ1-1, the V gene TRBV7-8, with TRBD1 as a possible D gene (5 bases). The CDR3 sequence is 14 residues long. Germline CDR1 and CDR2: SGHVS and FQNEAQ. Trimming stripped 5 bases from V and 0 bases from J, with 10 bases between.

The J gene is TRBJ2-2, the V gene TRBV7-2, with TRBD2 matching 15 bases. The CDR3 length is 19 residues. Germline V gives CDR1 SGHTA, CDR2 FQGNSA. The V and J ends lost 3 bases and 1 base, in that order; junction bases with no gene match: 6. CDR3 nucleotides: TGTGCCAGCAGCTTGCGGACTAGCGGGGGGGCCAAGAACACCGGGGAGCTGTTTTTT. This sequence encodes CASSLRTSGGAKNTGELFF.

J is TRBJ2-1 and V is TRBV7-2, with TRBD1 matching over 8 bases. This CDR3 spans 14 amino acids. Per the germline V gene, CDR1 is SGHTA and CDR2 is FQGNSA. Losses at the gene ends were 1 base for V and 8 bases for J; bases not matched to a gene: 4. The CDR3 region is CASSLGTGLYEQFF. In DNA, the CDR3 is TGTGCCAGCAGCTTAGGGACAGGGTTATATGAGCAGTTCTTC. The whole variable domain, filled in from reference TRBV7-2 and TRBJ2-1, reads GAGVSQSPSNKVTEKGKDVELRCDPISGHTALYWYRQSLGQGLEFLIYFQGNSAPDKSGLPSDRFSAERTGGSVSTLTIQRTQQEDSAVYLCASSLGTGLYEQFFGPGTRLTVL.

This clone showed up just a few times. This chain uses TRBV6-1 with TRBJ2-1; 10 nucleotides align to TRBD2. Germline V gene data show CDR1 as MNHNS and CDR2 as SASEGT. There are 15 residues in the CDR3. The V segment lost 4 bases and the J segment 4 bases; nucleotides outside the gene matches: 4. The CDR3 DNA sequence: TGTGCCAGCAGTGGGTTACTAGCGGGGTACAATGAGCAGTTCTTC. Its translation is CASSGLLAGYNEQFF.

CDR3 sequence (DNA): TGTGCCAGCAGCTTCGGAGGCGCCTATGGCTACACCTTC. Amino acid sequence: CASSFGGAYGYTF. The V gene is TRBV5-6, the J gene TRBJ1-2; unclear D gene. Between the trimmed V and J ends, which lost 2 bases and 4 bases, there was a span of 9 bases. The CDR3 covers 13 residues. CDR1 is SGHDT, CDR2 YYEEEE, per germline. The variable domain in full, completed from reference TRBV5-6 and TRBJ1-2, reads DAGVTQSPTHLIKTRGQQVTLRCSPKSGHDTVSWYQQALGQGPQFIFQYYEEEERQRGNFPDRFSGHQFPNYSSELNVNALLLGDSALYLCASSFGGAYGYTFGSGTRLTVV.

In nucleotides, the CDR3 is TGTGCCAGCAGCTTACACGGGGGGCCCAACCCCGGGGAGCTGTTTTTT. Encoded protein: CASSLHGGPNPGELFF. The rearrangement links TRBV7-3 to TRBJ2-2, with a tentative D call TRBD2 (7 bases). Per germline, CDR1 SGHTA and CDR2 FQGTGA. The CDR3 length is 16 residues. The V and J ends lost 2 bases and 6 bases respectively, with 16 bases between them.

The V call is TRBV6-5, the J call TRBJ2-7, with 14 bases aligning to TRBD2. Germline CDR1 MNHEY, CDR2 SVGAGI. Trimming cost V 4 bases and J 5 bases; bases outside gene matches: 4. The CDR3 contains 15 residues. CDR3 region: CASSSGLAGVNEQYF. The DNA for the CDR3 is TGTGCCAGCAGTTCGGGACTAGCGGGAGTAAACGAGCAGTACTTC.

The CDR3 DNA reads as TGTGCCAGCAGTTTTCTTTCCAGGGGGAGCGAAAAACTGTTTTTT. Its translation: CASSFLSRGSEKLFF. The chain recombines TRBV28 with TRBJ1-4, with 7 positions matching TRBD1. Germline CDR1 is MDHEN and CDR2 is SYDVKM. Trimming removed 3 bases from V and 8 bases from J; junction bases left unmatched: 9. CDR3 length equals 15 residues.

The chain couples TRBV28 to TRBJ1-6, with 7 bases that match TRBD1. This CDR3 is built from 14 residues. The J segment lost 10 bases and the V segment lost 8 bases, leaving 11 bases of the junction unmatched. Germline CDR1 MDHEN, CDR2 SYDVKM. This CDR3 is CASGTRGDWSPLHF. In nucleotides, the CDR3 is TGTGCCAGCGGCACCAGGGGGGATTGGTCACCCCTCCACTTT.

This chain connects TRBV5-1 to TRBJ1-4; maybe TRBD1 (6 bases). Germline CDR1 and CDR2: SGHRS and YFSETQ. The CDR3 loop spans 14 amino acids. Trimming shortened V by 4 bases and J by 4 bases, and 11 bases separated the two germline ends. The chain's CDR3 is CASSRTVNNEKLFF. In DNA, the CDR3 is TGCGCCAGCAGCAGGACAGTCAATAATGAAAAACTGTTTTTT.